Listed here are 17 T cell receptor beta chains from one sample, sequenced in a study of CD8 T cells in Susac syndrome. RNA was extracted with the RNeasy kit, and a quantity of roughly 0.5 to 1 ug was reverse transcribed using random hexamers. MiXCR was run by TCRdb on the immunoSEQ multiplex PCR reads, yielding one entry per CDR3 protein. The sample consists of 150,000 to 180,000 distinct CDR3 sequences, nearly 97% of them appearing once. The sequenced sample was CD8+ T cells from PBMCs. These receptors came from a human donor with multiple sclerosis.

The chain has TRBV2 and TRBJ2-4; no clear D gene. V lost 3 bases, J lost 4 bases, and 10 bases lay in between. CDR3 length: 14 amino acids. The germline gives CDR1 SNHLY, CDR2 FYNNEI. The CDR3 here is CASSEVSTKNIQYF. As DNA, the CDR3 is TGTGCCAGCAGTGAGGTCAGCACGAAAAACATTCAGTACTTC.

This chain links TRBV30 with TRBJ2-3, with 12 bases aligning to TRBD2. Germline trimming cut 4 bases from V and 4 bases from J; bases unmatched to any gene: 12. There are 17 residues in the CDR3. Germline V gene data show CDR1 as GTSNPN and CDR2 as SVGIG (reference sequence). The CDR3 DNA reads TGTGCCTGGACAAACTCGATCCGGACTAGCGGGGCAGATACGCAGTATTTT. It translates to CAWTNSIRTSGADTQYF.

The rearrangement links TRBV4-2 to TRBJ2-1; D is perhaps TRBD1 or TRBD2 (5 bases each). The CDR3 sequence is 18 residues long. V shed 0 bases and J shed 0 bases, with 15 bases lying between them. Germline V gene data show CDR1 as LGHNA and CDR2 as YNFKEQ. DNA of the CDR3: TGTGCCAGCAGCCAAGAGGGGCAGCGGATGAGCTCCTACAATGAGCAGTTCTTC. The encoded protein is CASSQEGQRMSSYNEQFF.

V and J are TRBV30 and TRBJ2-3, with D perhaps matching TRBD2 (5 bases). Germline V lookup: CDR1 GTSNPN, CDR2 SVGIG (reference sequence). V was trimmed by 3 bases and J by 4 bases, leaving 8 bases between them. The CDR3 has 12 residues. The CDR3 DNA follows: TGTGCCTGGAGCGGACTCCCAGATACGCAGTATTTT. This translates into CAWSGLPDTQYF.

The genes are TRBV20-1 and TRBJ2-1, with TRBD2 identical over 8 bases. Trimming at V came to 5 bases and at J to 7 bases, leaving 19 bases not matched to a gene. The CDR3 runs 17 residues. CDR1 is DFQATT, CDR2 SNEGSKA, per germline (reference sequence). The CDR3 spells CSAPPPTPAGGENEQFF. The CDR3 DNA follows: TGCAGTGCTCCCCCCCCCACGCCGGCGGGGGGTGAGAATGAGCAGTTCTTC.

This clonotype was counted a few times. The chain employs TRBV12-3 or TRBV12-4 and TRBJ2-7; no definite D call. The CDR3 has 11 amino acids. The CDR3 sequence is CASSLGYEQYV. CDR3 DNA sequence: TGTGCCAGCAGCTTAGGCTACGAGCAGTACGTC.

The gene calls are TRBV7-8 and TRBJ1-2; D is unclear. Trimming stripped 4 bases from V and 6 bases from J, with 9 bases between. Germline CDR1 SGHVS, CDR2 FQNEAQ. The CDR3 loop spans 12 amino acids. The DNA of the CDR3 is TGTGCCAGCAGCTCCGTCCCCAATGGCTACACCTTC. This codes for CASSSVPNGYTF.

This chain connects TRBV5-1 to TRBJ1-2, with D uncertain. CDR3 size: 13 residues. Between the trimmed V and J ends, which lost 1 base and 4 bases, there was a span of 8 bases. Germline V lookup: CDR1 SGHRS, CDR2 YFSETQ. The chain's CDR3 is CASSLSSSYGYTF. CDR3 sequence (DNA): TGCGCCAGCAGCTTGAGCAGCTCCTATGGCTACACCTTC. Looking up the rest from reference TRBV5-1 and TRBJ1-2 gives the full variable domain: KAGVTQTPRYLIKTRGQQVTLSCSPISGHRSVSWYQQTPGQGLQFLFEYFSETQRNKGNFPGRFSGRQFSNSRSEMNVSTLELGDSALYLCASSLSSSYGYTFGSGTRLTVV.

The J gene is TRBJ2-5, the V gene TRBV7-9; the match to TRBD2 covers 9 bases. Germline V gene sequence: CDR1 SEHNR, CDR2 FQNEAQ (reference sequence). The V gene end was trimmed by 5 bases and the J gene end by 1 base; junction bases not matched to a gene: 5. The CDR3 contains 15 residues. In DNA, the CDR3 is TGTGCCAGCAGCCTCGGTAGCGGGGGCCAAGAGACCCAGTACTTC. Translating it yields CASSLGSGGQETQYF.

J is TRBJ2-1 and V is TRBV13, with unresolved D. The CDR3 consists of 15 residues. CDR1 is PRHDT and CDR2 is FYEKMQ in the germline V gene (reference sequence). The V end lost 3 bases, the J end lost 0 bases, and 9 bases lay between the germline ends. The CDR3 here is CASSFGLSSYNEQFF. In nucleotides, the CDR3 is TGTGCCAGCAGCTTCGGCCTGAGCTCCTACAATGAGCAGTTCTTC.

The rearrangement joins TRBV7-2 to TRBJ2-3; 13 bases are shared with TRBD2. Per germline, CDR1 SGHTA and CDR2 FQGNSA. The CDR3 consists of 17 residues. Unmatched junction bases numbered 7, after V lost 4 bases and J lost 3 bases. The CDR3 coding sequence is TGTGCCAGCAGCTCACCCGTGACTAGCGGGGGGACAGATACGCAGTATTTT. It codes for CASSSPVTSGGTDTQYF.

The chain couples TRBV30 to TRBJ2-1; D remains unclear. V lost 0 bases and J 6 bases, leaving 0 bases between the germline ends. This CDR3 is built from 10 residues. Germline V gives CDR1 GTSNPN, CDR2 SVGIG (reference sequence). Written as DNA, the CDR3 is TGTGCCTGGAGTGTCAATGAGCAGTTCTTC. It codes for CAWSVNEQFF.

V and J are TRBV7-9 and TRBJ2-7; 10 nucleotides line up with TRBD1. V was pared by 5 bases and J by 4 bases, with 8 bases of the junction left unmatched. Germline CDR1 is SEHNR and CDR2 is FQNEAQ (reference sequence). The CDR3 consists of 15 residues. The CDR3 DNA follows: TGTGCCAGCAGCCCGCCCGGGACAGGGGCTTACGAGCAGTACTTC. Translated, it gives CASSPPGTGAYEQYF.

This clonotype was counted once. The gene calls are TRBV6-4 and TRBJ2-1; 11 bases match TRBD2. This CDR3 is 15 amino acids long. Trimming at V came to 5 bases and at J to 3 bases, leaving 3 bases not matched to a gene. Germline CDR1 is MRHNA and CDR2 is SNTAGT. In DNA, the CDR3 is TGTGCCAGCAGTAACGGGACTAGCGGCTACAATGAGCAGTTCTTC. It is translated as CASSNGTSGYNEQFF.

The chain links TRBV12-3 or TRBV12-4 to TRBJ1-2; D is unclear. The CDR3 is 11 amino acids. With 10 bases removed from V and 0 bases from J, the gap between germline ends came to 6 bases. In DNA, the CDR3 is TGTGCCATCCTCACTAACTATGGCTACACCTTC. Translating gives CAILTNYGYTF.

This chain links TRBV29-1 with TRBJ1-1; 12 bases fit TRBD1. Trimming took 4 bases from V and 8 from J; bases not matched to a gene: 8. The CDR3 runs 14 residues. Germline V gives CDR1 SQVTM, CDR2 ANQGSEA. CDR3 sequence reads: CSVGYGTGGVEAFF. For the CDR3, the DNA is TGCAGCGTTGGTTATGGGACAGGGGGCGTGGAAGCTTTCTTT.

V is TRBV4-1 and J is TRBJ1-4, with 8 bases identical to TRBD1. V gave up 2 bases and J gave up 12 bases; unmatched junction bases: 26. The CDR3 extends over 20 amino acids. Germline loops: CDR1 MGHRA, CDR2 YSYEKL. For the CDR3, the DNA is TGCGCCAGCAGCCAAACCCCGACCGCCGCAGGGGGCGCCGGCCCCGTGGAACTGTTTTTT. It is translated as CASSQTPTAAGGAGPVELFF.